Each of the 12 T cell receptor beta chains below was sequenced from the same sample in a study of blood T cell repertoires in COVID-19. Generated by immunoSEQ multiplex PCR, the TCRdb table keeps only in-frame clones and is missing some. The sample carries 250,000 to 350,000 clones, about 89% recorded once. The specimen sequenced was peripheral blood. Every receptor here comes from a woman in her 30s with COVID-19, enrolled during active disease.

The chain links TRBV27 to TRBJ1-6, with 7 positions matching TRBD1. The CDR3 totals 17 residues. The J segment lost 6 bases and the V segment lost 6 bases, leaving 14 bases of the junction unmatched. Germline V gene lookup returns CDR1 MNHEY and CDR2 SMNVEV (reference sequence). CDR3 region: CASRLRPGTDINSPLHF. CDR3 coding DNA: TGTGCCAGCAGACTTAGACCCGGGACAGACATTAATTCACCCCTCCACTTT.

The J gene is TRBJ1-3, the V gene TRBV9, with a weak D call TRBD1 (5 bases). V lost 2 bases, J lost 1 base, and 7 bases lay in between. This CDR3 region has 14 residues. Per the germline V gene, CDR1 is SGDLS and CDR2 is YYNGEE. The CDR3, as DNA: TGTGCCAGCAGCGTCCAGGGATCTGGAAACACCATATATTTT. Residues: CASSVQGSGNTIYF. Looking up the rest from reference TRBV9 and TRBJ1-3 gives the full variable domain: DSGVTQTPKHLITATGQRVTLRCSPRSGDLSVYWYQQSLDQGLQFLIQYYNGEERAKGNILERFSAQQFPDLHSELNLSSLELGDSALYFCASSVQGSGNTIYFGEGSWLTVV.

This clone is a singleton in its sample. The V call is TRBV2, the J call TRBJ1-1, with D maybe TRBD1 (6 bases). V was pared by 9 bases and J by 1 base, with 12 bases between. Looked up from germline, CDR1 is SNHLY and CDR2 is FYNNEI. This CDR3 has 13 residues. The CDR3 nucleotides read TGTGCCAGGGGGACAAGCGGGAACACTGAAGCTTTCTTT. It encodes CARGTSGNTEAFF.

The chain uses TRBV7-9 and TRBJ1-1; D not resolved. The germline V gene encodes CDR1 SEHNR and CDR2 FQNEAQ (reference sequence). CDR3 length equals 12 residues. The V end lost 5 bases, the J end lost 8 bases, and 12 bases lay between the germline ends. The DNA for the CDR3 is TGTGCCAGCAGCCGAGGGTCTGCGGAAGCTTTCTTT. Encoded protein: CASSRGSAEAFF.

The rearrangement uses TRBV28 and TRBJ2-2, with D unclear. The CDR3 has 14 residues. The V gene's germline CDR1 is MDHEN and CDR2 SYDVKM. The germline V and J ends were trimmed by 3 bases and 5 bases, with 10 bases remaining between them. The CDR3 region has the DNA TGTGCCAGCAGTTTTCGGGTTGGAACCGGGGAGCTGTTTTTT. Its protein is CASSFRVGTGELFF.

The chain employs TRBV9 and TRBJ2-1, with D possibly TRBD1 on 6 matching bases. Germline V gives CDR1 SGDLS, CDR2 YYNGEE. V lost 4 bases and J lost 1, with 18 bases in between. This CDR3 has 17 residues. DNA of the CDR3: TGTGCCAGCAGCACATCAAGTAGGGGGTCTTCCTACAATGAGCAGTTCTTC. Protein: CASSTSSRGSSYNEQFF.

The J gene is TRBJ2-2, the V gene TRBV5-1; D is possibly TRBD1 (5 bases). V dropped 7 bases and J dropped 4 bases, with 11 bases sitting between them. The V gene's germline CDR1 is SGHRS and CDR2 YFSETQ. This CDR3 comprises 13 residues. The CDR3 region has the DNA TGCGCCAGCGACAGCGACGGCACCGGGGAGCTGTTTTTT. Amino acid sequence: CASDSDGTGELFF. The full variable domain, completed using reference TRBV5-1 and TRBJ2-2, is KAGVTQTPRYLIKTRGQQVTLSCSPISGHRSVSWYQQTPGQGLQFLFEYFSETQRNKGNFPGRFSGRQFSNSRSEMNVSTLELGDSALYLCASDSDGTGELFFGEGSRLTVL.

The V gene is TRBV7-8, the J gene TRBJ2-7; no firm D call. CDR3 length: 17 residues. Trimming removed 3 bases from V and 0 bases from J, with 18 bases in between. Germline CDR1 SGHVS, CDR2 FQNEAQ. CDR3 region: CASSFPISDSRSYEQYF. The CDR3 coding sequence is TGTGCCAGCAGCTTCCCCATCAGCGACTCCCGCTCCTACGAGCAGTACTTC.

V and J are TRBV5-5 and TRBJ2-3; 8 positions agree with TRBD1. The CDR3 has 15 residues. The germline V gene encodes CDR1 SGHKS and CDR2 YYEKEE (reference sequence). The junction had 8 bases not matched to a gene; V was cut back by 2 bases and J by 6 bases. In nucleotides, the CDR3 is TGTGCCAGCAGCTTACAGGGGGTCGAGTATGATACGCAGTATTTT. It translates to CASSLQGVEYDTQYF.

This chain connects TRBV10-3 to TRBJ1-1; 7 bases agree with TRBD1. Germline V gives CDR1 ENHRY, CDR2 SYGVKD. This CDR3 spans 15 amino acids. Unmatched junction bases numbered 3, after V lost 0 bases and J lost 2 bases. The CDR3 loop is CAISESKGANTEAFF. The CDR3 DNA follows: TGTGCCATCAGTGAGTCTAAGGGGGCAAACACTGAAGCTTTCTTT.

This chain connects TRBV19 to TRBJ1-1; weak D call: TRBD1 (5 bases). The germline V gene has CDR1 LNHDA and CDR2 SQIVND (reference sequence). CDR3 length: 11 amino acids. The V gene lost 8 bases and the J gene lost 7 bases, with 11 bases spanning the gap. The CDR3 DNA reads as TGTGCCAGTGCCAATCAGGGTGAAGCTTTCTTT. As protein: CASANQGEAFF.

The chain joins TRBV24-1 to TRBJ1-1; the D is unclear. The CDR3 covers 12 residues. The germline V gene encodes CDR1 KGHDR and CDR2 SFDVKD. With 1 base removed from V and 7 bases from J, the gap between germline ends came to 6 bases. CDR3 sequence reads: CATSDLYGEAFF. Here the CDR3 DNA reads TGTGCCACCAGTGATTTATACGGTGAAGCTTTCTTT.